Listed below are T cell receptor beta chains from one sample, sequenced in a study of regulatory T cells. Assay: immunoSEQ multiplex PCR; the TCRdb copy retains only in-frame clones and omits some. This sample has some 20,000 clones, with roughly 93% found just once. Sequencing was carried out using CD8+ T cells sorted from blood. All receptors come from a child under 10 years old with CD3G deficiency. Both conserved end residues are trimmed from each CDR3. D genes are given only for firm matches.

d_call | j_call | v_call | cdr3_length | cdr3_aa
. | TRBJ1-4 | TRBV4-1 | 14 | ASSQNLRRSGEKLF
. | TRBJ2-1 | TRBV19 | 13 | ASSMNREIYNEQF
. | TRBJ1-2 | TRBV28 | 12 | ASGPTATNYGYT
. | TRBJ2-7 | TRBV28 | 12 | ASSFGGGTYEQY
. | TRBJ2-7 | TRBV13 | 14 | ASSSRLQGHPYEQY
TRBD2 | TRBJ2-1 | TRBV28 | 13 | ASQSGLAGVHEQF
TRBD1 | TRBJ2-3 | TRBV30 | 13 | AWSGDRGREDTQY
TRBD1 | TRBJ1-2 | TRBV10-3 | 10 | AIWSGTGGYT
. | TRBJ1-1 | TRBV7-9 | 10 | ASSGDSYEAF
. | TRBJ2-5 | TRBV13 | 12 | ASSLGLAGKTQY
. | TRBJ2-7 | TRBV10-1 | 15 | ASSEPETGTGLVEQY
. | TRBJ1-1 | TRBV5-1 | 13 | ASSLVGPGSTEAF
. | TRBJ1-1 | TRBV6-1 | 13 | ASSEPTGLNTEAF
TRBD2 | TRBJ2-7 | TRBV7-8 | 12 | ASSLGSGGYEQY
TRBD2 | TRBJ2-1 | TRBV28 | 15 | ASSLRTSGSNHNEQF
. | TRBJ2-7 | TRBV6-1 | 11 | ASSGTVGYEQY
TRBD1 | TRBJ2-7 | TRBV7-9 | 15 | ASSLASAGQATYEQY
. | TRBJ2-7 | TRBV6-1 | 13 | ASSVRAGGPYEQY
. | TRBJ2-7 | TRBV6-1 | 11 | ASSWTEPYEQY
. | TRBJ2-7 | TRBV28 | 13 | ASRDRASRGNEQY
TRBD2 | TRBJ2-1 | TRBV7-9 | 14 | ASSLAAGAFNNEQF
TRBD2 | TRBJ2-7 | TRBV5-5 | 14 | ASSLARAGAAYQQY
TRBD1 | TRBJ2-7 | TRBV6-1 | 13 | ASSTGTGGLYEQY
. | TRBJ2-7 | TRBV28 | 10 | ASSSTDAEQY
TRBD2 | TRBJ2-1 | TRBV12-5 | 14 | ASGLRTSPPYNEQF
TRBD2 | TRBJ2-1 | TRBV11-2 | 12 | ASSPSGRSHEQF
. | TRBJ2-7 | TRBV7-9 | 11 | ASSAPQGNEQY
. | TRBJ2-1 | TRBV10-2 | 16 | ASSGLFADKSSYNEQF
TRBD1 | TRBJ1-1 | TRBV11-2 | 15 | ASSLWDREHMNTEAF
. | TRBJ2-1 | TRBV28 | 11 | ASRQRLDPQQF
TRBD2 | TRBJ2-5 | TRBV4-1 | 14 | ASSQAFGRAVETQY
TRBD2 | TRBJ2-1 | TRBV7-6 | 10 | ASSQLAGGLF
. | TRBJ2-7 | TRBV5-1 | 11 | ASSLPGSDEQY
. | TRBJ1-2 | TRBV5-1 | 11 | ASSLSGLYGYT
. | . | TRBV7-9 | 12 | ASSLEGPSDEQY
. | TRBJ2-1 | TRBV12-5 | 10 | ASGLGEGEQF
. | TRBJ2-1 | TRBV7-9 | 11 | ASSSRDRNEQF
TRBD2 | TRBJ2-7 | TRBV6-1 | 13 | ASSEASSGIYAQY
. | TRBJ2-3 | TRBV28 | 18 | ASSQITQGYIPGSTDTQY
. | TRBJ2-3 | TRBV27 | 11 | ASSLSTADTQY
TRBD2 | TRBJ2-7 | TRBV6-1 | 13 | ASSISGPPGEEQY
. | TRBJ2-1 | TRBV5-1 | 13 | ASSPDYHLYNEQF